These 6 T cell receptor beta chains were sequenced from one sample in a study of cytotoxic CD8 clonotypes in ibrutinib-treated CLL. Clones were read by immunoSEQ multiplex PCR, and TCRdb kept only the in-frame ones, dropping some. This repertoire shows hundreds of thousands of clones, just over 70% found once; its top ten account for roughly 6.4%. The material was PBMCs, obtained after 12 months of ibrutinib treatment. These receptor sequences come from a human donor with chronic lymphocytic leukemia.

V gene TRBV4-3 combines with J gene TRBJ1-3, with D tentatively TRBD1 (5 bases). From germline, CDR1 is LGHNA and CDR2 YSLEER. V was pared by 2 bases and J by 0 bases, with 11 bases between. This CDR3 is 16 amino acids long. The CDR3 sequence: CASSQRAGNSGNTIYF. In nucleotides, the CDR3 is TGCGCCAGCAGCCAAAGGGCAGGGAACTCTGGAAACACCATATATTTT.

The V call is TRBV6-5, the J call TRBJ2-1; D not resolved. From germline, CDR1 is MNHEY and CDR2 SVGAGI. Trimming removed 0 bases from V and 3 bases from J, with 12 bases in between. The CDR3 contains 16 residues. CDR3 DNA sequence: TGTGCCAGCAGTTACTCCGTTGACAACTTCTACAATGAGCAGTTCTTC. Translating it yields CASSYSVDNFYNEQFF.

This chain connects TRBV18 to TRBJ1-3, with no clear D. The CDR3 totals 15 residues. Trimming shortened V by 5 bases and J by 4 bases, and 15 bases separated the two germline ends. CDR1 KGHSH and CDR2 LQKENI come from the germline V gene. CDR3 sequence (DNA): TGTGCCAGCTCATCTGATGGCCCGGCGGGAAACACCATATATTTT. It specifies CASSSDGPAGNTIYF.

V is TRBV6-5 and J is TRBJ1-5; D remains unclear. Germline CDR1 and CDR2: MNHEY and SVGAGI. The CDR3 sequence is 15 residues long. V gave up 5 bases and J gave up 0 bases, with 11 bases separating them. The DNA of the CDR3 is TGTGCCAGCAGTCCCCAGAGCCCTAGCAATCAGCCCCAGCATTTT. Protein sequence: CASSPQSPSNQPQHF.

This chain uses TRBV13 with TRBJ2-7, with D uncertain. There are 13 residues in the CDR3. Trimming shortened V by 0 bases and J by 3 bases, and 6 bases separated the two germline ends. In germline, CDR1 is PRHDT, CDR2 FYEKMQ (reference sequence). The CDR3, as DNA: TGTGCCAGCAGCTTAGGAGGGTTCTACGAGCAGTACTTC. This gives the protein CASSLGGFYEQYF.

This chain links TRBV27 with TRBJ1-5; tentatively, D is TRBD1 (5 bases). V was clipped by 6 bases and J by 0 bases, with 12 bases between them. Germline V lookup: CDR1 MNHEY, CDR2 SMNVEV (reference sequence). The CDR3 is 15 residues long. In DNA, the CDR3 is TGTGCCAGCAGGACCTGGGGGGATAGCAATCAGCCCCAGCATTTT. Protein product: CASRTWGDSNQPQHF.